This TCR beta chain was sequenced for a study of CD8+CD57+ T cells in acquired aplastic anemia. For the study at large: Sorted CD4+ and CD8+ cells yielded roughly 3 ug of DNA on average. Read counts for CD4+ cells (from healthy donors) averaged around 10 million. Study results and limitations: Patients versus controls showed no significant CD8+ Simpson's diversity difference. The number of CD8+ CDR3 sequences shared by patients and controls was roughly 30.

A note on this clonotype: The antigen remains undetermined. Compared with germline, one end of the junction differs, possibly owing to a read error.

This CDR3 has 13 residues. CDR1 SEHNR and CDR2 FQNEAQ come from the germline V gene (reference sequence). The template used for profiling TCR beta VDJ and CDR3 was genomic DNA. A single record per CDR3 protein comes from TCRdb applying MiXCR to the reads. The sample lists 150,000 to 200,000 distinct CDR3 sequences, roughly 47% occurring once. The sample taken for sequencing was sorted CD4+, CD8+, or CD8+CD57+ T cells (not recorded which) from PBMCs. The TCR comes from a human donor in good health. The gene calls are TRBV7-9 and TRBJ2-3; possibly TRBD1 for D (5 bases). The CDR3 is CASSTTATDRQYF. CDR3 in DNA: TGTGCCAGCAGCACGACAGCCACAGATAGGCAGTATTTT.